The present entry profiles one TCR beta chain with its context. No antigen is known for it. TCRdb called the reads again in MiXCR, with one record for every CDR3 protein. The table shows about half a million distinct CDR3 sequences, with 30% to 35% occurring only once. These data originate in a study of T cell repertoires in cytomegalovirus infection. About the research overall: Peptides in the study included HLA-C-restricted and HLA-B-restricted CMV epitopes. Signatures in public TCR beta sequences pointed to both CMV infection and matching HLA type.

Trimming stripped 1 base from V and 4 bases from J, with 10 bases between. Germline lookup yields CDR1 SGHTA and CDR2 FQGNSA. The CDR3 consists of 14 residues. General observations from the study: CMV-specific HLA-C-restricted TCR beta clonotypes dominated the ex vivo response.

The TCR originated in a human donor in good health (CMV status not recorded). Some clones in this sample may be carry-over from other donors' samples. Material: cultured PBMCs, obtained from culture after CMV antigen stimulation. The rearrangement joins TRBV7-2 to TRBJ2-5; D is unclear. The chain's CDR3 is CASSLGHTPETQYF. CDR3 sequence (DNA): TGTGCCAGCAGCTTAGGCCATACCCCAGAGACCCAGTACTTC.